This record concerns one T cell receptor (beta chain) sequence. Germline is not matched at one junction end, which may reflect a read error. The entry originates in a study of prognosis after radiotherapy for stage I lung cancer. Genomic DNA provided the template from which TCR beta CDR3 was amplified by two-round multiplex PCR. It was primers specific to each TRBV and TRBJ gene that first-round PCR used. TCRdb independently ran MiXCR on the multiplex PCR reads; one entry per CDR3 protein. The repertoire holds fewer than 40,000 distinct CDR3 sequences, with 32% as singletons. The TCR comes from a donor over 45 with non-small cell lung cancer. The source material was PBMCs, sampled before or after stereotactic body radiation therapy (not recorded which).

CDR3 sequence (DNA): TGTTCCAGCAAGGGGGACGCCACTGAAGCTTTCTTT. This sequence encodes CSSKGDATEAFF. This rearrangement joins TRBV11-1 to TRBJ1-1, with a weak D call TRBD1 (6 bases). The CDR3 is made up of 12 amino acids. The V gene's germline CDR1 is SGHAT and CDR2 FQDESV (reference sequence). Variable domain in full (rest from reference TRBV11-1 and TRBJ1-1): EAEVAQSPRYKITEKSQAVAFWCDPISGHATLYWYRQILGQGPELLVQFQDESVVDDSQLPKDRFSAERLKGVDSTLKIQPAELGDSAMYLCSSKGDATEAFFGQGTRLTVV.